Following are 32 T cell receptor beta chains from one sample sequenced in a study of blood T cell repertoires in COVID-19. This table comes from immunoSEQ multiplex PCR, and its TCRdb copy is limited to in-frame clones, with some not included. The data hold some 190,000 clones, with more than 80% observed a single time. Material for sequencing was peripheral blood. Receptor source: a woman aged 55-69 years with acute or convalescent COVID-19.

The table lists this clone with a count of one. V and J are TRBV6-5 and TRBJ1-5; D ambiguous. The CDR3 loop spans 10 amino acids. CDR1 and CDR2 (germline): MNHEY, SVGAGI. V was shortened by 6 bases and J by 5 bases, with 2 bases between the two germline ends. The CDR3 loop reads CASSDQPQHF. DNA of the CDR3: TGTGCCAGCAGCGATCAGCCCCAGCATTTT.

This clone appeared a few times. The genes are TRBV10-1 and TRBJ1-1; perhaps TRBD1 as D (6 bases). Germline V gives CDR1 WNHNN, CDR2 SYGVQD (reference sequence). This CDR3 is built from 13 residues. V lost 6 bases and J lost 4, with 12 bases in between. CDR3 loop: CASSRGGVTEAFF. CDR3 DNA sequence: TGCGCCAGCAGCAGGGGAGGGGTCACTGAAGCTTTCTTT.

J is TRBJ2-1 and V is TRBV28; possibly TRBD2 for D (5 bases). V lost 7 bases, J lost 5 bases, and 15 bases lay in between. Per the germline V gene, CDR1 is MDHEN and CDR2 is SYDVKM. This CDR3 is 14 amino acids long. CDR3 sequence reads: CASTDLAEDNEQFF. CDR3 DNA sequence: TGTGCCAGCACCGACCTCGCGGAGGACAATGAGCAGTTCTTC.

The genes are TRBV28 and TRBJ2-7; 15 positions match TRBD2. This CDR3 is built from 15 residues. Germline V gene lookup returns CDR1 MDHEN and CDR2 SYDVKM. CDR3 in DNA: TGTTTGACCGGGACTAGCGGGAGGTTATCTTGGGAGCAGTACTTC. Its translation is CLTGTSGRLSWEQYF. Variable domain in full (rest from reference TRBV28 and TRBJ2-7): DVKVTQSSRYLVKRTGEKVFLECVQDMDHENMFWYRQDPGLGLRLIYFSYDVKMKEKGDIPEGYSVSREKKERFSLILESASTNQTSMYLCLTGTSGRLSWEQYFGPGTRLTVT.

This clone appeared a few times. The rearrangement uses TRBV11-2 and TRBJ1-3; TRBD1 might be the D (6 bases). CDR3 length equals 15 residues. Trimming shortened V by 1 base and J by 1 base, and 8 bases separated the two germline ends. Looked up from germline, CDR1 is SGHAT and CDR2 is FQNNGV. As DNA, the CDR3 is TGTGCCAGCAGCTTAGGGCAGGGGTCTGGAAACACCATATATTTT. Its translation is CASSLGQGSGNTIYF.

Only a few counts were recorded for this clone. CDR3 bases: TGTGCCAGCAGCTTAACTACCCGGGAGACCCAGTACTTC. As protein: CASSLTTRETQYF. The V call is TRBV7-2, the J call TRBJ2-5; D is unclear. The V gene lost 2 bases and the J gene lost 5 bases, with 9 bases spanning the gap. CDR3 size: 13 residues. The V gene's germline CDR1 is SGHTA and CDR2 FQGNSA.

J is TRBJ1-2 and V is TRBV2; 9 bases agree with TRBD1. V lost 6 bases to trimming and J lost 8 bases; unmatched junction nucleotides: 13. CDR1 and CDR2 from the germline V gene are SNHLY and FYNNEI. CDR3 size: 15 residues. CDR3 loop: CASSAALQGAGGYTF. The CDR3 DNA reads TGTGCCAGCAGCGCTGCCCTACAGGGGGCGGGAGGCTACACCTTC.

The chain couples TRBV3-1 (or the pseudogene TRBV3-2) to TRBJ2-2, with D hard to call. The V gene's germline CDR1 is LGHDT and CDR2 YNNKEL (reference sequence). The CDR3 is made up of 12 amino acids. With 1 base removed from V and 8 bases from J, the gap between germline ends came to 5 bases. Here the CDR3 DNA reads TGTGCCAGCAGCCAAGTGTCGGGGGAGCTGTTTTTT. The encoded protein is CASSQVSGELFF.

V gene TRBV3-1 (or the pseudogene TRBV3-2) combines with J gene TRBJ2-3, with D possibly being TRBD2 (5 bases). Germline lookup yields CDR1 LGHDT and CDR2 YNNKEL (reference sequence). V gave up 6 bases and J gave up 4 bases, with 14 bases separating them. The CDR3 is 14 residues long. The CDR3 reads CASSMRVGADTQYF. The CDR3 nucleotides read TGTGCCAGCAGTATGCGGGTGGGTGCAGATACGCAGTATTTT.

CDR3 DNA sequence: TGTGCCAGCAGGGACAGTAACTCCTACGAGCAGTACGTC. This translates into CASRDSNSYEQYV. The chain links TRBV6-5 to TRBJ2-7, with D possibly matching TRBD1 (6 bases). Germline loops: CDR1 MNHEY, CDR2 SVGAGI. V was shortened by 6 bases and J by 0 bases, with 9 bases between the two germline ends. The CDR3 is 13 amino acids.

This chain connects TRBV9 to TRBJ2-2, with TRBD1 matching over 7 bases. V lost 1 base to trimming and J lost 3 bases; unmatched junction nucleotides: 3. Germline V gives CDR1 SGDLS, CDR2 YYNGEE. This CDR3 spans 15 amino acids. The CDR3 here is CASSVQTGYTGELFF. CDR3 bases: TGTGCCAGCAGCGTACAGACAGGGTACACCGGGGAGCTGTTTTTT.

Details on this clone: Other DNA sequences in this sample translate to the same CDR3. This rearrangement joins TRBV10-3 to TRBJ1-2, with 7 bases lining up with TRBD1. The CDR3 has 13 amino acids. V lost 5 bases, J lost 3 bases, and 3 bases stayed unmatched. Germline V lookup: CDR1 ENHRY, CDR2 SYGVKD. The CDR3 is CAISRQGDYGYTF. The DNA for the CDR3 is TGTGCCATCAGTCGACAGGGTGACTATGGCTACACCTTC.

The chain uses TRBV2 and TRBJ1-2; D gene uncertain. The CDR3 is made up of 12 amino acids. V was shortened by 8 bases and J by 1 base, with 8 bases between the two germline ends. CDR1 and CDR2 from the germline V gene are SNHLY and FYNNEI. The CDR3 loop is CASDPLNYGYTF. The CDR3 nucleotides read TGTGCCAGCGATCCACTTAACTATGGCTACACCTTC.

This chain connects TRBV19 to TRBJ1-2; D not resolved. With 4 bases removed from V and 2 bases from J, the gap between germline ends came to 14 bases. Germline values: CDR1 LNHDA, CDR2 SQIVND (reference sequence). The length of the CDR3 is 15 residues. The CDR3 region has the DNA TGTGCCAGTAGTAGCCCCCTGGGCGCGAACTATGGCTACACCTTC. Amino acids: CASSSPLGANYGYTF.

A few counts support this clone. The chain couples TRBV7-9 to TRBJ2-1, with D perhaps TRBD1 (5 bases). The length of the CDR3 is 18 residues. Trimming left V 5 bases short and J 0 bases short, with 20 bases between. Per germline, CDR1 SEHNR and CDR2 FQNEAQ (reference sequence). CDR3 amino acids: CASSLKGRGHFSYNEQFF. CDR3 nucleotides: TGTGCCAGCAGCCTTAAAGGGCGTGGACACTTCTCCTACAATGAGCAGTTCTTC. Full variable domain (missing parts from reference TRBV7-9 and TRBJ2-1): DTGVSQNPRHKITKRGQNVTFRCDPISEHNRLYWYRQTLGQGPEFLTYFQNEAQLEKSRLLSDRFSAERPKGSFSTLEIQRTEQGDSAMYLCASSLKGRGHFSYNEQFFGPGTRLTVL.

This clone was found a few times. This chain uses TRBV5-4 with TRBJ2-1, with 13 nucleotides matching TRBD2. From germline, CDR1 is SGHNT and CDR2 YYREEE (reference sequence). This CDR3 region has 16 residues. Trimming removed 0 bases from V and 6 bases from J; junction bases left unmatched: 3. CDR3 coding DNA: TGTGCCAGCAGCTTGGGTAGGACTAGCGGGAGCAATGAGCAGTTCTTC. Amino acids: CASSLGRTSGSNEQFF.

This sequence joins TRBV5-1 and TRBJ2-1, with 8 nucleotides matching TRBD1. With 0 bases clipped from V and 9 bases from J, the junction kept 8 bases outside the gene matches. CDR1 is SGHRS and CDR2 is YFSETQ in the germline V gene. This CDR3 has 15 residues. CDR3 bases: TGCGCCAGCAGCTTGGAGGACAGGGAGTCAGGTGAGCAGTTCTTC. The encoded protein is CASSLEDRESGEQFF.

The rearrangement uses TRBV7-2 and TRBJ1-2, with 12 positions matching TRBD1. The V segment lost 2 bases and the J segment 8 bases; nucleotides outside the gene matches: 9. The germline V gene encodes CDR1 SGHTA and CDR2 FQGNSA. CDR3 length equals 16 residues. The CDR3 DNA follows: TGTGCCAGCAGCTTAAAATTCGGGACAGGGGGCGGGGGCTACACCTTC. It codes for CASSLKFGTGGGGYTF.

The chain couples TRBV24-1 to TRBJ1-2, with D tentatively TRBD1 (6 bases). In germline, CDR1 is KGHDR, CDR2 SFDVKD. Trimming took off 3 bases at V and 4 bases at J, with 11 bases between the two ends. CDR3 length equals 14 residues. The CDR3 nucleotides read TGTGCCACCAGTGATCCCGGGACAATCTATGGCTACACCTTC. This codes for CATSDPGTIYGYTF.

This clone came up a few times. Other DNA sequences in this specimen translate into the identical CDR3. The chain employs TRBV20-1 and TRBJ2-1; possible D gene TRBD2, 5 bases. The CDR3 runs to 14 residues. Trimming removed 3 bases from V and 4 bases from J, with 13 bases in between. CDR1 and CDR2 from the germline V gene are DFQATT and SNEGSKA (reference sequence). Written as DNA, the CDR3 is TGCAGTGCTAGTGGAAGCGGAACGTACAATGAGCAGTTCTTC. Translated: CSASGSGTYNEQFF.

V and J are TRBV6-5 and TRBJ2-7; no clear D gene. The CDR3 extends over 12 amino acids. The germline V and J ends were trimmed by 6 bases and 0 bases, with 6 bases remaining between them. The germline V gene has CDR1 MNHEY and CDR2 SVGAGI. CDR3 sequence (DNA): TGTGCCAGCAGATCTCCCTCCTACGAGCAGTACTTC. Translated, it gives CASRSPSYEQYF.

The chain links TRBV24-1 to TRBJ1-2; TRBD1 matches at 9 bases. V gave up 4 bases and J gave up 8 bases; unmatched junction bases: 13. The V gene's germline CDR1 is KGHDR and CDR2 SFDVKD. The CDR3 contains 16 residues. The CDR3 spells CATSDPAGTGPEGYTF. CDR3 in DNA: TGTGCCACCAGTGACCCAGCCGGGACAGGGCCTGAAGGCTACACCTTC.

The rearrangement links TRBV28 to TRBJ2-5, with 9 bases identical to TRBD1. V shed 6 bases and J 4 bases; nucleotides not matched to a gene: 15. This CDR3 comprises 17 residues. Germline-derived CDR1 and CDR2 are MDHEN and SYDVKM. The CDR3 DNA reads as TGTGCCAGCAGGGAGGGACAGGGTGAGGCGCAGGCAGAGACCCAGTACTTC. It specifies CASREGQGEAQAETQYF.

In DNA form, the CDR3 reads TGTGCCAGCAGCTTGGGGGGGTCGCGGGAGGAAGAGTTCTTC. Translated, it gives CASSLGGSREEEFF. The chain links TRBV5-4 to TRBJ2-1; 8 nucleotides agree with TRBD2. There are 14 residues in the CDR3. Germline V gene data show CDR1 as SGHNT and CDR2 as YYREEE (reference sequence). Trimming at V came to 0 bases and at J to 14 bases, leaving 10 bases not matched to a gene.

Only a few counts were recorded for this clone. This chain uses TRBV10-2 with TRBJ2-7; D unresolved. The germline CDR1 and CDR2 sequences are WSHSY and SAAADI. Trimming pared 0 bases from V and 2 bases from J, leaving 8 bases between. This CDR3 spans 14 amino acids. CDR3 in amino acids: CASSESFATYEQYF. The CDR3 region has the DNA TGCGCCAGCAGTGAGTCCTTCGCGACCTACGAGCAGTACTTC.

J is TRBJ1-4 and V is TRBV5-1; D call uncertain. V was trimmed by 0 bases and J by 7 bases, leaving 10 bases between them. CDR3 size: 14 residues. Germline V gene sequence: CDR1 SGHRS, CDR2 YFSETQ. The CDR3: CASSLEGRVEKLFF. The CDR3, as DNA: TGCGCCAGCAGCTTGGAAGGGCGGGTTGAAAAACTGTTTTTT.

Worth noting for this clone: Other DNA variants within this sample encode the same CDR3. This chain joins TRBV6-1 and TRBJ1-6; perhaps TRBD1 as D (5 bases). The ends were cut back, 3 bases at V and 7 bases at J, with 10 bases in the middle. This CDR3 has 14 amino acids. CDR1 and CDR2 from the germline V gene are MNHNS and SASEGT. The CDR3 DNA reads as TGTGCCAGCAGTGACAGGGCTGGGAATTCACCCCTCCACTTT. This translates into CASSDRAGNSPLHF.

CDR3 nucleotide sequence: TGTGCCAGCAGCCAATTACTAGCGGGAGACTCCGGGGAGCTGTTTTTT. It translates to CASSQLLAGDSGELFF. This chain connects TRBV4-2 to TRBJ2-2, with 11 bases that match TRBD2. Trimming cost V 2 bases and J 6 bases; bases outside gene matches: 5. CDR3 length: 16 amino acids. Germline loops: CDR1 LGHNA, CDR2 YNFKEQ.

This chain joins TRBV4-1 and TRBJ1-5; no clear D. V was clipped by 5 bases and J by 7 bases, with 12 bases between them. Germline V gives CDR1 MGHRA, CDR2 YSYEKL. CDR3 length: 13 residues. CDR3 residues: CASSDPGFQPQHF. Here the CDR3 DNA reads TGCGCCAGCAGCGACCCGGGTTTCCAGCCCCAGCATTTT.

This chain uses TRBV24-1 with TRBJ2-7; TRBD2 matches at 12 bases. Germline CDR1 and CDR2: KGHDR and SFDVKD. The V segment lost 7 bases and the J segment 6 bases; nucleotides outside the gene matches: 6. The CDR3 is 14 residues long. In DNA, the CDR3 is TGTGCCACCAGCGAAACTAGCGGGAGGCCCGAGCAGTACTTC. Its translation is CATSETSGRPEQYF.

The chain employs TRBV5-1 and TRBJ2-1, with 7 bases aligning to TRBD2. Trimming cost V 2 bases and J 5 bases; bases outside gene matches: 13. Germline V gives CDR1 SGHRS, CDR2 YFSETQ. The length of the CDR3 is 17 residues. DNA of the CDR3: TGCGCCAGCAGCTTCAATCTCGGGCTAGCGGAAAACAATGAGCAGTTCTTC. Protein sequence: CASSFNLGLAENNEQFF.

This chain links TRBV7-3 with TRBJ2-2; 7 bases line up with TRBD1. CDR3 size: 14 residues. CDR1 is SGHTA, CDR2 FQGTGA, per germline. V lost 5 bases and J lost 4; bases outside the gene matches: 4. Written as DNA, the CDR3 is TGTGCCAGCAGCCCGACAGGGAGCACCGGGGAGCTGTTTTTT. Its translation: CASSPTGSTGELFF.